This TCR beta chain came from a study of cytomegalovirus exposure and HLA in healthy donors. Study observations and caveats: Researchers reported that three CMV-associated chains were confirmed in vitro as CMV antigen-specific. 150 or so TCR beta chains were listed as cytomegalovirus-associated.

The method was immunoSEQ multiplex PCR; TCRdb's version includes in-frame clones alone and lacks a portion of them. The table records 100,000 to 150,000 clones, roughly 95% of them present only once. Per germline, CDR1 SGDLS and CDR2 YYNGEE. This CDR3 comprises 14 residues. Trimming pared 3 bases from V and 0 bases from J, leaving 9 bases between. As for this clone: Antigen unknown.

The specimen was PBMCs. The receptor was derived from a man aged 18 to 30 in good health and CMV-seronegative. This chain connects TRBV9 to TRBJ1-2; weak D call: TRBD1 (5 bases). The CDR3 sequence is CASSGQPANYGYTF. CDR3 DNA: TGTGCCAGCAGCGGACAGCCGGCTAACTATGGCTACACCTTC.